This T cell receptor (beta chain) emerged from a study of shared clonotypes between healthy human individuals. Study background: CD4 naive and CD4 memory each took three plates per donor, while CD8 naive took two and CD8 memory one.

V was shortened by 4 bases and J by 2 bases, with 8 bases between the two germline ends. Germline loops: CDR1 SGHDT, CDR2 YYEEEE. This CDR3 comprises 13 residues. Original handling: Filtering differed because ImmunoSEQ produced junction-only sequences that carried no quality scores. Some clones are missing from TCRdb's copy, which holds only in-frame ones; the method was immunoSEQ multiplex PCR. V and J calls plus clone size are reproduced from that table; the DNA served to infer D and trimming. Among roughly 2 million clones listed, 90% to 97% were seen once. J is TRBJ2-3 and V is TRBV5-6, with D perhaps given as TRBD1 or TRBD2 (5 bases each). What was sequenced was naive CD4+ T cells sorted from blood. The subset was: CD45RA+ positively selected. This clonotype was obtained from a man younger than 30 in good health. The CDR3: CASSRDPTDTQYF. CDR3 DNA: TGTGCCAGCAGCCGGGACCCCACAGATACGCAGTATTTT.